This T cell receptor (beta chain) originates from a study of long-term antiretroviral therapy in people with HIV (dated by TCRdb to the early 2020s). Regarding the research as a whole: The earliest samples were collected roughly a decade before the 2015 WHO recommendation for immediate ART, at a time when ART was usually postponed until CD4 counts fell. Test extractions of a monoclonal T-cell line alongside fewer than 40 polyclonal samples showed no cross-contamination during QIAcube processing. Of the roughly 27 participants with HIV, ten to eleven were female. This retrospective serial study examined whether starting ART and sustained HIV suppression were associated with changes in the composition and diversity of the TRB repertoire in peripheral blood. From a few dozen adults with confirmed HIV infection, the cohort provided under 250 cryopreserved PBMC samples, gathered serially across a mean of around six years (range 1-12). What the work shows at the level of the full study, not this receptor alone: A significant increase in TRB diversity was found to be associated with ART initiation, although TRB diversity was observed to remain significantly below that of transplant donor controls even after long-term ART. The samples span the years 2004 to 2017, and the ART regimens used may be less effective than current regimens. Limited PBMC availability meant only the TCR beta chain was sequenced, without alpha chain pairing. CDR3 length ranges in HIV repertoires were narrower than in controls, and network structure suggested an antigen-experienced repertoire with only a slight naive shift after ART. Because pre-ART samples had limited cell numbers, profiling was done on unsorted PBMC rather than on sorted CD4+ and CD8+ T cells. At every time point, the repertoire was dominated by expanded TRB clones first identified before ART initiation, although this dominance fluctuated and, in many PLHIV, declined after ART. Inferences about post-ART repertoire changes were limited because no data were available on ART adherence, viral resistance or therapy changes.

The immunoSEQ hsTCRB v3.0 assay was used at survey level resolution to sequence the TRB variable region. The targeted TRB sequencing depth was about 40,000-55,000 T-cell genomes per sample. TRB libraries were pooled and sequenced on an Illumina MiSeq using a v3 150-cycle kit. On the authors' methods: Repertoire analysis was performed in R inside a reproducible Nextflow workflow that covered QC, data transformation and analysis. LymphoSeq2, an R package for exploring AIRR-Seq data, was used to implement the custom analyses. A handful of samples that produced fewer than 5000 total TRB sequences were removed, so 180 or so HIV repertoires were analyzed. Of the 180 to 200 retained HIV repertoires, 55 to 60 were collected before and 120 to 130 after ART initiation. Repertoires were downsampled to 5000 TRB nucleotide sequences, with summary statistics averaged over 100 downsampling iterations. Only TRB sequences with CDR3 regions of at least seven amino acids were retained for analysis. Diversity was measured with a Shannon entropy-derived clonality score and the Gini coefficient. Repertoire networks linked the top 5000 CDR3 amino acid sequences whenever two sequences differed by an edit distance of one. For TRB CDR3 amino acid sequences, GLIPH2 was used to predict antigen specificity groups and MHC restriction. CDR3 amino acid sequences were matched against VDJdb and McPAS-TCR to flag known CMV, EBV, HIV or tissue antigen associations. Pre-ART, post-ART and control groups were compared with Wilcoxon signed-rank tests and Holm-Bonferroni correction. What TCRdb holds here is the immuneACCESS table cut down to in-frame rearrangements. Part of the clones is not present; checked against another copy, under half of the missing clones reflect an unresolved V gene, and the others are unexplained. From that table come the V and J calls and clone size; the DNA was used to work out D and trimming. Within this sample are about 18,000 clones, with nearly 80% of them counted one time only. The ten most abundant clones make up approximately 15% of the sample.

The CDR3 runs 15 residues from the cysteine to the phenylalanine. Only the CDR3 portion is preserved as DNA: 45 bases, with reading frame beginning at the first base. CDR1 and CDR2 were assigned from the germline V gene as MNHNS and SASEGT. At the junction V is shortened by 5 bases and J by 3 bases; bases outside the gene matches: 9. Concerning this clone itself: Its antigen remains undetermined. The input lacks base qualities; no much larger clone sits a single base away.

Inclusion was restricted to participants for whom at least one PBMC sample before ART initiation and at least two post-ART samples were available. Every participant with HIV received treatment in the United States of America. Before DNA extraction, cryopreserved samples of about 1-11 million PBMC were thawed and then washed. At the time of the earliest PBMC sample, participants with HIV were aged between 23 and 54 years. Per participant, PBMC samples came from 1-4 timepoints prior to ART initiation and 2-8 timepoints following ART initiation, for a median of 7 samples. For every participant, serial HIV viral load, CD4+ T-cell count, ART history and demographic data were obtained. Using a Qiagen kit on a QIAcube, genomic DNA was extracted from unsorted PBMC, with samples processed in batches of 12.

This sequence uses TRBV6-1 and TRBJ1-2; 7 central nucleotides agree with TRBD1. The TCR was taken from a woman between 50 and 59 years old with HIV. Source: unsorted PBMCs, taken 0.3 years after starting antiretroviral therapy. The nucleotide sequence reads TGTGCCAGCAGTAACGACAGGGTGGGATACTATGGCTACACCTTC. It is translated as CASSNDRVGYYGYTF.